This TCR beta chain was captured in a study of control samples from healthy donors and cancer patients. Germline CDR1 reads SGDLS; CDR2 reads YYNGEE. The CDR3 consists of 16 residues. With V trimmed by 3 bases and J by 4 bases, 7 bases remained unmatched. Clones were sequenced by immunoSEQ multiplex PCR, and TCRdb holds only the in-frame ones, with some missing. The repertoire holds about 55,000 clones, with 85% to 95% as singletons. J is TRBJ2-2 and V is TRBV9, with 9 nucleotides matching TRBD1. The source of this sequence is a man aged 25-45 years in good health. The sequenced material came from blood. The CDR3 DNA sequence: TGTGCCAGCAGCGCTCCGGGACAGGGATTCACCGGGGAGCTGTTTTTT. It encodes CASSAPGQGFTGELFF.